This T cell receptor (beta chain) was observed in a study of graft-versus-host responses after intestinal transplantation. This CDR3 has 15 residues. Germline assignment: CDR1 SGDLS and CDR2 YYNGEE. Between the trimmed V and J ends, which lost 4 bases and 5 bases, there was a span of 15 bases. Assay: immunoSEQ multiplex PCR; the TCRdb copy retains only in-frame clones and omits some. Of some 10,000 clones listed, about three quarters are singletons. This rearrangement joins TRBV9 to TRBJ2-2; D is perhaps TRBD1 (6 bases). This sample comprised PBMCs, obtained 494 days after intestinal transplant. The receptor was isolated from a human patient who received an intestinal transplant, so some T cells may come from the graft donor. CDR3: CASSLERGWTGELFF. As DNA, the CDR3 is TGTGCCAGCAGCCTAGAAAGGGGGTGGACCGGGGAGCTGTTTTTT.